One T cell receptor (beta chain) is described in this entry. Germline CDR1 MNHEY, CDR2 SMNVEV (reference sequence). With 6 bases clipped from V and 1 base from J, the junction kept 5 bases outside the gene matches. The CDR3 runs to 14 residues. This record comes from a study of control samples from healthy donors and cancer patients. Assay: immunoSEQ multiplex PCR; the TCRdb copy retains only in-frame clones and omits some. The repertoire holds 100,000 to 150,000 clones, with 92% as singletons. Sequenced sample: blood. The chain employs TRBV27 and TRBJ2-7; TRBD2 agrees at 8 bases. This clonotype was sampled from a woman aged 45-65 years in good health. For the CDR3, the DNA is TGTGCCAGCAGGACGGGGGGGCTTTCCTACGAGCAGTACTTC. Encoded protein: CASRTGGLSYEQYF.